This TCR beta chain was obtained from a study of graft-versus-host responses after intestinal transplantation. As for the study in general: As for transplant type, recipients had multivisceral, liver-intestinal, or isolated intestinal grafts.

Here immunoSEQ multiplex PCR was the method, and the copy in TCRdb shows in-frame clones only, minus some. Of over 45,000 clones listed, more than 80% are singletons. This CDR3 region has 16 residues. Trimming took 6 bases from V and 7 from J; bases not matched to a gene: 9. Germline assignment: CDR1 LNHDA and CDR2 SQIVND (reference sequence). A remark on this clone: Its antigen is unidentified.

This sequence originates from a human donor who was the organ donor for an intestinal transplant. The sample consisted of unstimulated CD4+ T cells sorted from spleen or lymph node cells, taken before transplant. This sequence joins TRBV19 and TRBJ1-6; 10 bases align to TRBD1. In nucleotides, the CDR3 is TGTGCCAGTAGCGCCGGGACAGGGGCTCGGAATTCACCCCTCCACTTT. Protein sequence: CASSAGTGARNSPLHF.